The 20 T cell receptor beta chains in this list originate from one sample, sequenced in a study of identical twins. In TCRdb, the 5' RACE reads were re-called with MiXCR into one record per CDR3 protein. The profile shows 400,000 to 500,000 distinct CDR3 sequences, approximately 17% of them singletons. The material sequenced was naive T cells sorted from blood. These receptors came from a man aged 45-60 years in good health.

This clonotype was observed many times. The V gene is TRBV9, the J gene TRBJ2-7; a possible D gene is TRBD2 (5 bases). The CDR3 is 18 amino acids. Germline CDR1 is SGDLS and CDR2 is YYNGEE. Trimming left V 0 bases short and J 6 bases short, with 25 bases between. The chain's CDR3 is CASSVGSLPLRGSREQYF. The CDR3 DNA reads TGTGCCAGCAGCGTAGGGTCACTCCCCTTACGGGGTTCTCGCGAGCAGTACTTC.

This clonotype appeared a few times. This rearrangement joins TRBV4-2 to TRBJ1-1; D ambiguous. The V and J ends lost 1 base and 0 bases respectively, with 12 bases between them. The CDR3 consists of 16 residues. Per germline, CDR1 LGHNA and CDR2 YNFKEQ. CDR3 sequence (DNA): TGTGCCAGCAGCCAAGTTGGTTACACCTTGAACACTGAAGCTTTCTTT. Translation gives CASSQVGYTLNTEAFF.

This clonotype has only a few counts. This chain connects TRBV7-9 to TRBJ1-1; D may be TRBD1 (6 bases). Looked up from germline, CDR1 is SEHNR and CDR2 is FQNEAQ (reference sequence). The V gene lost 5 bases and the J gene lost 3 bases, with 16 bases spanning the gap. The CDR3 extends over 15 amino acids. The CDR3 here is CASSLGGRGYTEAFF. CDR3 coding DNA: TGTGCCAGCAGCCTGGGGGGGCGGGGATACACTGAAGCTTTCTTT.

In its sample, this clonotype was seen a few times. The rearrangement joins TRBV20-1 to TRBJ2-7; TRBD1 agrees at 7 bases. Germline lookup yields CDR1 DFQATT and CDR2 SNEGSKA (reference sequence). The CDR3 loop spans 14 amino acids. V lost 3 bases and J lost 0; bases outside the gene matches: 5. As DNA, the CDR3 is TGCAGTGCTAGCCGGACAGGTTACTCCTACGAGCAGTACTTC. This encodes CSASRTGYSYEQYF.

This clonotype has just a few counts. This chain uses TRBV7-3 with TRBJ2-3, with 9 bases matching TRBD1. Trimming took 5 bases from V and 6 from J; bases not matched to a gene: 6. This CDR3 has 14 residues. From germline, CDR1 is SGHTA and CDR2 FQGTGA. Here the CDR3 DNA reads TGTGCCAGCAGCCCCGGGACAGGGTTCGATACGCAGTATTTT. Translation gives CASSPGTGFDTQYF. The entire variable domain, with the rest obtained from reference TRBV7-3 and TRBJ2-3, is as follows: GAGVSQTPSNKVTEKGKYVELRCDPISGHTALYWYRQSLGQGPEFLIYFQGTGAADDSGLPNDRFFAVRPEGSVSTLKIQRTERGDSAVYLCASSPGTGFDTQYFGPGTRLTVL.

This clonotype was counted between two and nine times. This CDR3 is CASTTGAASQPQHF. CDR3 bases: TGTGCCAGCACCACGGGGGCCGCGAGTCAGCCCCAGCATTTT. The rearrangement links TRBV28 to TRBJ1-5, with a possible D match to TRBD1 (6 bases). Germline CDR1 is MDHEN and CDR2 is SYDVKM. The ends were cut back, 7 bases at V and 6 bases at J, with 16 bases in the middle. The CDR3 loop spans 14 amino acids.

The rearrangement joins TRBV10-3 to TRBJ1-2; D is unresolved. V was clipped by 4 bases and J by 8 bases, with 17 bases between them. Germline CDR1 and CDR2: ENHRY and SYGVKD. The CDR3 consists of 14 residues. CDR3 sequence (DNA): TGTGCCATCAGTGTCGGCAGCTCACTTGGGGGCTACACCTTC. It encodes CAISVGSSLGGYTF.

This clonotype occurred a few times. The chain recombines TRBV12-3 or TRBV12-4 with TRBJ2-6, with D perhaps assigned TRBD1 or TRBD2 (6 bases each). The CDR3 contains 16 residues. The germline V and J ends were trimmed by 6 bases and 1 base, with 13 bases remaining between them. The DNA of the CDR3 is TGTGCCAGCAGGGGGGGCGAGGGTTCTGGGGCCAACGTCCTGACTTTC. It translates to CASRGGEGSGANVLTF.

This clonotype was detected a few times. The rearrangement uses TRBV4-3 and TRBJ2-7, with TRBD2 matching 8 bases. Trimming took 0 bases from V and 6 from J; bases not matched to a gene: 4. Germline-derived CDR1 and CDR2 are LGHNA and YSLEER. The CDR3 loop spans 14 amino acids. The CDR3 is CASSQDLREVEQYF. The CDR3 region has the DNA TGCGCCAGCAGCCAAGATCTGCGGGAGGTCGAGCAGTACTTC.

The gene calls are TRBV14 and TRBJ2-1; the D gene is possibly TRBD1 (6 bases). This CDR3 contains 15 residues. The germline V and J ends were trimmed by 1 base and 1 base, with 8 bases remaining between them. The germline gives CDR1 SGHDN, CDR2 FVKESK. CDR3 coding DNA: TGTGCCAGCAGCCAAGTCACAGGGTCCTACAATGAGCAGTTCTTC. It is translated as CASSQVTGSYNEQFF.

This clonotype was seen only a few times. The chain employs TRBV5-6 and TRBJ2-1, with 8 bases lining up with TRBD2. This CDR3 region has 15 residues. In germline, CDR1 is SGHDT, CDR2 YYEEEE. V dropped 3 bases and J dropped 7; count of bases not matched to a gene: 9. CDR3 sequence (DNA): TGTGCCAGCAGCTCGGGTCCCGGGAGGGCGAATGAGCAGTTCTTC. Its translation: CASSSGPGRANEQFF.

This chain links TRBV11-2 with TRBJ2-1, with 14 bases that match TRBD2. Trimming removed 6 bases from V and 9 bases from J; junction bases left unmatched: 7. The CDR3 length is 15 residues. In germline, CDR1 is SGHAT, CDR2 FQNNGV. In DNA form, the CDR3 reads TGTGCCAGCAGATTCGGGACTAGCGGGAGTTTTGAGCAGTTCTTC. Translating it yields CASRFGTSGSFEQFF. Based on the CDR3 plus reference TRBV11-2 and TRBJ2-1, the full variable domain is EAGVAQSPRYKIIEKRQSVAFWCNPISGHATLYWYQQILGQGPKLLIQFQNNGVVDDSQLPKDRFSAERLKGVDSTLKIQPAKLEDSAVYLCASRFGTSGSFEQFFGPGTRLTVL.

V usage is TRBV20-1 and J usage is TRBJ2-7; TRBD1 agrees at 7 bases. The CDR3 spans 12 residues. CDR1 is DFQATT and CDR2 is SNEGSKA in the germline V gene (reference sequence). The V and J ends lost 2 bases and 7 bases, in that order; junction bases with no gene match: 5. CDR3 sequence reads: CSARHPRGEQYF. Here the CDR3 DNA reads TGCAGTGCTAGACACCCCAGGGGGGAGCAGTACTTC.

This clonotype has at least ten counts. This chain joins TRBV30 and TRBJ1-5; the match to TRBD1 covers 8 bases. V dropped 0 bases and J dropped 6; count of bases not matched to a gene: 7. Germline V gives CDR1 GTSNPN, CDR2 SVGIG (reference sequence). The CDR3 is 15 residues long. The CDR3 DNA sequence: TGTGCCTGGAGTGTTAAGACAGGGGAATTTCAGCCCCAGCATTTT. The encoded protein is CAWSVKTGEFQPQHF.

This clonotype was recorded a few times. This rearrangement joins TRBV24-1 to TRBJ2-7; D call uncertain. Deletions cut 9 bases from V and 3 bases from J, with 11 bases between. This CDR3 spans 12 amino acids. Germline CDR1 KGHDR, CDR2 SFDVKD. In DNA, the CDR3 is TGTGCCACCGGGGATACGGACTACGAGCAGTACTTC. This gives the protein CATGDTDYEQYF.

This clonotype was counted at least ten times. V and J are TRBV10-3 and TRBJ1-1; no reliable D call. Germline lookup yields CDR1 ENHRY and CDR2 SYGVKD. Trimming removed 11 bases at V and 0 bases at J, with 10 bases between. The CDR3 is made up of 12 amino acids. This CDR3 is CAPRWLNTEAFF. The CDR3 nucleotides read TGTGCCCCACGGTGGTTGAACACTGAAGCTTTCTTT.

In its sample, this clonotype was seen a few times. The V call is TRBV7-8, the J call TRBJ2-3; 7 bases are a match to TRBD1. This CDR3 contains 15 residues. V gave up 5 bases and J gave up 3 bases; unmatched junction bases: 8. Germline V CDR1 and CDR2: SGHVS, FQNEAQ. CDR3 nucleotide sequence: TGTGCCAGCAGCCGACAGGGCAAAGGAACAGATACGCAGTATTTT. The encoded protein is CASSRQGKGTDTQYF.

This clonotype was found a few times. The V and J genes are TRBV6-5 and TRBJ1-4; D remains unclear. V lost 5 bases to trimming and J lost 0 bases, with 16 bases between them. From germline, CDR1 is MNHEY and CDR2 SVGAGI. CDR3 length: 17 amino acids. The CDR3 loop is CASSPSGSPATNEKLFF. CDR3 in DNA: TGTGCCAGCAGTCCCTCGGGTTCTCCAGCAACTAATGAAAAACTGTTTTTT.

The CDR3 region has the DNA TGCGCCAGCAGCCCCAGGGAGGTCTACGATGAGCAGTACTTC. It yields the protein CASSPREVYDEQYF. This rearrangement joins TRBV5-1 to TRBJ2-7; D might be TRBD2 (6 bases). The CDR3 loop spans 14 amino acids. The V end lost 4 bases, the J end lost 7 bases, and 18 bases lay between the germline ends. The germline CDR1 and CDR2 sequences are SGHRS and YFSETQ.

J is TRBJ2-1 and V is TRBV20-1; a possible D gene is TRBD2 (6 bases). CDR1 is DFQATT, CDR2 SNEGSKA, per germline (reference sequence). V was shortened by 0 bases and J by 4 bases, with 13 bases between the two germline ends. The CDR3 has 15 residues. CDR3 coding DNA: TGCAGTGCTAGAGATGTCGAGCGGGCGTACAATGAGCAGTTCTTC. Amino acids: CSARDVERAYNEQFF.